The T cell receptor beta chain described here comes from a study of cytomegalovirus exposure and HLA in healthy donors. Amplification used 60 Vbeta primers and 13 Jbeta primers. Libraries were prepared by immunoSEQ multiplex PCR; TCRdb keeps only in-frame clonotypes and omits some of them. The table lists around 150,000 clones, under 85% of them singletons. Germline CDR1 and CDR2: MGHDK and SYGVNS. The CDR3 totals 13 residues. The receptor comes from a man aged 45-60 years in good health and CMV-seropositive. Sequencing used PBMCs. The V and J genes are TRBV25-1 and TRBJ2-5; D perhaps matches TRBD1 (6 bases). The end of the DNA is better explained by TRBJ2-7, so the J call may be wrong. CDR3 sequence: CASRKVTGSEQYF. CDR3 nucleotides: TGTGCCAGCAGAAAAGTAACAGGGTCCGAGCAGTACTTC.